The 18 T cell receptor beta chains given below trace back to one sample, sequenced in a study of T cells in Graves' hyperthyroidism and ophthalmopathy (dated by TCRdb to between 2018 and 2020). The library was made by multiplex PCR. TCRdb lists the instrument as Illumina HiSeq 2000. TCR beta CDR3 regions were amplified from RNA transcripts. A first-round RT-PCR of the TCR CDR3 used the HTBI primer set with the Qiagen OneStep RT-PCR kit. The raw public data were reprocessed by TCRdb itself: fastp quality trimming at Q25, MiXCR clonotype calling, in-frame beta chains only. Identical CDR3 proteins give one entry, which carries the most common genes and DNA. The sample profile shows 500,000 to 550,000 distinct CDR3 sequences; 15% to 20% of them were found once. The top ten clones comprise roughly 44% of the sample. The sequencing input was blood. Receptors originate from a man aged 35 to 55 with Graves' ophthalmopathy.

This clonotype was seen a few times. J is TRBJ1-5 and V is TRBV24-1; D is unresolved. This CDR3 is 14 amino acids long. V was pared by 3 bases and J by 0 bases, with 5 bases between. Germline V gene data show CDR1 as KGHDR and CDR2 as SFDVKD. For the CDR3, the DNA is TGTGCCACCAGTGATCCTCATAGCAATCAGCCCCAGCATTTT. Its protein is CATSDPHSNQPQHF.

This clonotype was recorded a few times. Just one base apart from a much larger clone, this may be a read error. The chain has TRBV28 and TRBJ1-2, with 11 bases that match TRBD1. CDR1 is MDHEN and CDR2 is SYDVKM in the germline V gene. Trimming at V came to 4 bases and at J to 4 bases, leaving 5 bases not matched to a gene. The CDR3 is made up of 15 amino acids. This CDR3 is CASSSWTGGFYGYTF. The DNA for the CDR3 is TGTGCCAGCAGTTCCTGGACAGGGGGCTTCTATGGCTACACCTTC.

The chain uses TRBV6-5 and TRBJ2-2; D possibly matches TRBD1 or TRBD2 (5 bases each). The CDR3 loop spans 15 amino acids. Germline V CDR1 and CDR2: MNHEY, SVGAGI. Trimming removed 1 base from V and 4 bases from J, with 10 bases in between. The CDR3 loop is CASSYWGGCTGELFF. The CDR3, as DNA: TGTGCCAGCAGTTACTGGGGCGGGTGCACCGGGGAGCTGTTTTTT.

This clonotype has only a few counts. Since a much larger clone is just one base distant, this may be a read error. CDR3 DNA sequence: TGTGCCACTCGACAGGGTTCCAGGGAGCTGTTTTTT. It specifies CATRQGSRELFF. The V gene is TRBV6-1, the J gene TRBJ2-2, with 7 nucleotides matching TRBD1. The germline CDR1 and CDR2 sequences are MNHNS and SASEGT. The length of the CDR3 is 12 residues. V dropped 10 bases and J dropped 9; count of bases not matched to a gene: 8.

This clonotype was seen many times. The CDR3 coding sequence is TGTGCCAGCTCACCGAACCGGGATACCGAAGCTTTCTTT. It yields the protein CASSPNRDTEAFF. The gene calls are TRBV18 and TRBJ1-1; no reliable D call. The CDR3 extends over 13 amino acids. Per germline, CDR1 KGHSH and CDR2 LQKENI. The V end was cut by 3 bases, the J end by 8 bases, with 13 bases between.

The CDR3 spells CASSGRRVVTDTQYF. CDR3 nucleotides: TGTGCCAGCAGTGGACGCAGGGTAGTCACAGATACGCAGTATTTT. This chain links TRBV6-1 with TRBJ2-3, with TRBD1 as a possible D gene (5 bases). CDR1 MNHNS and CDR2 SASEGT come from the germline V gene. The CDR3 sequence is 15 residues long. Trimming pared 4 bases from V and 2 bases from J, leaving 13 bases between.

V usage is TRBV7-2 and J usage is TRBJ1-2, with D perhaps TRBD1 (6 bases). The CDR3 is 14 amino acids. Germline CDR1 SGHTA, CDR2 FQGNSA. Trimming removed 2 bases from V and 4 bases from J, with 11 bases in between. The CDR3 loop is CASSLLRGSYGYTF. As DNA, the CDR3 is TGTGCCAGCAGCTTACTTAGGGGGTCCTATGGCTACACCTTC.

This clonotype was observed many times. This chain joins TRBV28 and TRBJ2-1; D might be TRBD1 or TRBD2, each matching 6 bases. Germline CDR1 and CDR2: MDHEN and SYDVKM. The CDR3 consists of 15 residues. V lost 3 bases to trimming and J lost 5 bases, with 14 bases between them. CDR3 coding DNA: TGTGCCAGCAGTTTTGGCCAGGGGAGGAACAATGAGCAGTTCTTC. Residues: CASSFGQGRNNEQFF. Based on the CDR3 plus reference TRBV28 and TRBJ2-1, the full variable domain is DVKVTQSSRYLVKRTGEKVFLECVQDMDHENMFWYRQDPGLGLRLIYFSYDVKMKEKGDIPEGYSVSREKKERFSLILESASTNQTSMYLCASSFGQGRNNEQFFGPGTRLTVL.

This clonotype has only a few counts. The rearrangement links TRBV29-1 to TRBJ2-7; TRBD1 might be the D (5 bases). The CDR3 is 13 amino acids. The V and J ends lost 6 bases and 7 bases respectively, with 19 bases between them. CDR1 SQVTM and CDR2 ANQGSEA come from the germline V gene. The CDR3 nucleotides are TGCAGCGTCTCCCCAGGCAGGGTAGGGGAGCAGTACTTC. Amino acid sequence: CSVSPGRVGEQYF.

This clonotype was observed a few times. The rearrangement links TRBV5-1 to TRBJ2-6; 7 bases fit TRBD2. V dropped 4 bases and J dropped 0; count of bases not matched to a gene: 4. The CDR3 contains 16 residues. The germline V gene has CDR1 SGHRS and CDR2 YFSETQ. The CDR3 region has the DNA TGCGCCAGCAGCGGGGGGGTACGCTCTGGGGCCAACGTCCTGACTTTC. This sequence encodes CASSGGVRSGANVLTF.

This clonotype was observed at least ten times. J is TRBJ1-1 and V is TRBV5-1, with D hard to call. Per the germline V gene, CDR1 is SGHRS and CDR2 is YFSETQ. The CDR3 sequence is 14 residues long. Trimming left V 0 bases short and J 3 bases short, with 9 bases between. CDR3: CASSLGAPDTEAFF. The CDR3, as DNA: TGCGCCAGCAGCTTGGGGGCGCCGGACACTGAAGCTTTCTTT.

CDR3 residues: CSVPALGLTVGHTF. In DNA form, the CDR3 reads TGCAGCGTCCCCGCCCTGGGACTAACAGTGGGTCACACCTTC. The chain carries TRBV29-1 and TRBJ1-2; weak D call: TRBD1 (5 bases). The germline V and J ends were trimmed by 6 bases and 12 bases, with 26 bases remaining between them. Germline V lookup: CDR1 SQVTM, CDR2 ANQGSEA. The CDR3 loop spans 14 amino acids.

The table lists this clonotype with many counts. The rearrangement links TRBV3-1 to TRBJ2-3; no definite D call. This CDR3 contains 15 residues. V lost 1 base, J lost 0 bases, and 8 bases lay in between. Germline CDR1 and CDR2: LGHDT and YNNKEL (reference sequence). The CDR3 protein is CASSQVLDSTDTQYF. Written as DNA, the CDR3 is TGTGCCAGCAGCCAAGTCCTTGACAGCACAGATACGCAGTATTTT.

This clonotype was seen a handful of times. This chain's CDR3 is CASRKTSGVTGGELFF. CDR3 DNA sequence: TGTGCCAGCAGGAAAACTAGCGGGGTGACGGGCGGGGAGCTGTTTTTT. The chain couples TRBV7-2 to TRBJ2-2, with 10 positions matching TRBD2. J was trimmed by 7 bases and V by 6 bases; bases with no gene match: 11. Germline lookup yields CDR1 SGHTA and CDR2 FQGNSA. The CDR3 is 16 residues long. Drawing the rest from reference TRBV7-2 and TRBJ2-2, the complete variable domain is GAGVSQSPSNKVTEKGKDVELRCDPISGHTALYWYRQSLGQGLEFLIYFQGNSAPDKSGLPSDRFSAERTGGSVSTLTIQRTQQEDSAVYLCASRKTSGVTGGELFFGEGSRLTVL.

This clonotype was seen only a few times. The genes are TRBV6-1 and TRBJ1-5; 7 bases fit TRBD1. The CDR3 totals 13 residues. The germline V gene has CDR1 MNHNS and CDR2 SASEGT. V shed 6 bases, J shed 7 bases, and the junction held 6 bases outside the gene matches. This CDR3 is CASRPDRTQPQHF. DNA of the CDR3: TGTGCCAGCAGGCCGGACAGGACCCAGCCCCAGCATTTT.

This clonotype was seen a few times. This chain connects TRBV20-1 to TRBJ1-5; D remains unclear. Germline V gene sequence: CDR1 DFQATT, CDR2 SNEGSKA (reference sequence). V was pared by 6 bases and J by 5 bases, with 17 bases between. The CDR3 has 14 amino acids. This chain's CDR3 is CSATLLVGDQPQHF. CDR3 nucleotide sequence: TGCAGTGCCACTTTGCTGGTGGGTGATCAGCCCCAGCATTTT.

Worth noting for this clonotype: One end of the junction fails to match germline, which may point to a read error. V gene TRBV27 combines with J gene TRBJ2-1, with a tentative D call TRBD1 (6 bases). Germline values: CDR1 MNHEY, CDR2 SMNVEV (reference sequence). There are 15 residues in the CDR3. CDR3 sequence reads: CASSFRQAHYDEQFF. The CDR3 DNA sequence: TGTGCCAGCAGTTTCAGACAGGCGCACTACGATGAGCAGTTCTTC.

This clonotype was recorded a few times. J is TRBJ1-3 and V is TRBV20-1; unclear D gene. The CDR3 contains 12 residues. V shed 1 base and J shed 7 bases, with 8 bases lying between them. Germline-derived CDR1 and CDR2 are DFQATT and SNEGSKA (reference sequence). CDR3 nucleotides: TGCAGTGCTAGAGCGGAGCCGAACACCATATATTTT. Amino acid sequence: CSARAEPNTIYF.